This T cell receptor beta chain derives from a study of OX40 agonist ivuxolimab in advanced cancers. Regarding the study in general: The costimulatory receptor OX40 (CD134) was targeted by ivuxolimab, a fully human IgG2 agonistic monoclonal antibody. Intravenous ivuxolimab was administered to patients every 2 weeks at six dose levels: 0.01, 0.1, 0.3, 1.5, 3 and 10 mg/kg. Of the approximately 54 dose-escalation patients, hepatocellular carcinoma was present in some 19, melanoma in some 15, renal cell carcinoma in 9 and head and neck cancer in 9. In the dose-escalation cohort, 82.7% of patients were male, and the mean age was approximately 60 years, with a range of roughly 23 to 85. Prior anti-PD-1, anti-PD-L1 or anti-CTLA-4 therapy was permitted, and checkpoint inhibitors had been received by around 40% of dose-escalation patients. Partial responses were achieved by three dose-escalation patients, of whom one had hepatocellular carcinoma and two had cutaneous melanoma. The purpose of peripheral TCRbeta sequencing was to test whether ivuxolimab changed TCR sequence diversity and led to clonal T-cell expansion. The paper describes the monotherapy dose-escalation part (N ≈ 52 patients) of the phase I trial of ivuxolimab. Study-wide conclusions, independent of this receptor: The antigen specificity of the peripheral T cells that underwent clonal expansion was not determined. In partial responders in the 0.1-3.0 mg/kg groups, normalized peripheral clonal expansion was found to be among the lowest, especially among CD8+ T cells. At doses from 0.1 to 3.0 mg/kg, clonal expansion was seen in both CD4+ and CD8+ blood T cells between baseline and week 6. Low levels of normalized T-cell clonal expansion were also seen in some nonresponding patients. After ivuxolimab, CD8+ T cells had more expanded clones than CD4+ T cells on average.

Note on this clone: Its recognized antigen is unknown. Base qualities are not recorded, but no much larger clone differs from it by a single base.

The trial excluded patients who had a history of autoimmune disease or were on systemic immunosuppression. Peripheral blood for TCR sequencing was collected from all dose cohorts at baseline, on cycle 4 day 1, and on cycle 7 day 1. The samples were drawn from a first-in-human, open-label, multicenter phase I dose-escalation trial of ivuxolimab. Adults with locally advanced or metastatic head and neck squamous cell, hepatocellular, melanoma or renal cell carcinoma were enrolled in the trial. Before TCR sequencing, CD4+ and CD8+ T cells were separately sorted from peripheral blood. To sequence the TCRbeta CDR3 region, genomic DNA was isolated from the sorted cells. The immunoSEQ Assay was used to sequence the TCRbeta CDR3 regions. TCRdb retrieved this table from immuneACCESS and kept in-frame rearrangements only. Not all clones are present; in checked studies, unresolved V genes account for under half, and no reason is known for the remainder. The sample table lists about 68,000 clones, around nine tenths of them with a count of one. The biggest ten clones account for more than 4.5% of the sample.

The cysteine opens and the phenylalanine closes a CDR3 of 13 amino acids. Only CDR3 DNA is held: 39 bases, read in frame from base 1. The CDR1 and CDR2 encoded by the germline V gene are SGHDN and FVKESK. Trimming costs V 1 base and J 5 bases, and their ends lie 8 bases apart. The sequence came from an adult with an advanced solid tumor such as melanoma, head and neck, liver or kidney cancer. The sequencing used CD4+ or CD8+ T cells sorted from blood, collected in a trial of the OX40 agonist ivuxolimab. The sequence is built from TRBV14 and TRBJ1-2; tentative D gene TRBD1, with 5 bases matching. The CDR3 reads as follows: CASSQVRGYGYTF. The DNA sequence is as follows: TGTGCCAGCAGCCAAGTTAGGGGTTATGGCTACACCTTC.